These 20 T cell receptor beta chains were all obtained from the same sample, sequenced in a study of OX40 agonist ivuxolimab in advanced cancers. The library was obtained by the immunoSEQ multiplex PCR assay. Sourced from immuneACCESS, this table was stored by TCRdb with only in-frame sequences that have V and J called. A share of the clones is absent; for the studies checked, an unresolved V gene accounts for under half, and the remainder has no known explanation. Present in this sample are around 47,000 clones, 80% of which were seen just once. Clones ranked in the top ten supply around 3.9% of the sample. The source material was CD4+ or CD8+ T cells sorted from blood, sampled in a trial of the OX40 agonist ivuxolimab. Receptor source: an adult with an advanced solid tumor such as melanoma, head and neck, liver or kidney cancer.

This clone appeared a few times. This chain links TRBV7-2 with TRBJ2-7; the D call may be TRBD1 or TRBD2 (5 bases each). In germline, CDR1 is SGHTA, CDR2 FQGNSA. The CDR3 is 13 amino acids. Between the trimmed V and J ends, which lost 4 bases and 4 bases, there was a span of 11 bases. CDR3 coding DNA: TGTGCCAGCAGCTCCGGGACGCATTACGAGCAGTACTTC. It specifies CASSSGTHYEQYF.

This chain joins TRBV6-5 and TRBJ1-3; D gene uncertain. V was clipped by 7 bases and J by 2 bases, with 6 bases between them. Germline assignment: CDR1 MNHEY and CDR2 SVGAGI. This CDR3 has 12 residues. The CDR3 region is CASTNAGNTIYF. The CDR3 bases are TGTGCCAGCACCAATGCTGGAAACACCATATATTTT.

V is TRBV15 and J is TRBJ1-3; 7 bases match TRBD1. CDR3 length: 14 amino acids. Losses at the gene ends were 3 bases for V and 2 bases for J; bases not matched to a gene: 1. CDR1 LNHNV and CDR2 YYDKDF come from the germline V gene (reference sequence). The CDR3: CATSRTGPGNTIYF. The CDR3 DNA follows: TGTGCCACCAGCAGGACAGGGCCTGGAAACACCATATATTTT.

The chain uses TRBV9 and TRBJ2-3; tentative D call: TRBD2 (7 bases). CDR1 and CDR2 (germline): SGDLS, YYNGEE. The CDR3 extends over 13 amino acids. With 0 bases removed from V and 8 bases from J, the gap between germline ends came to 10 bases. CDR3 loop: CASSVEGGGTQYF. CDR3 bases: TGTGCCAGCAGCGTAGAGGGAGGGGGTACGCAGTATTTT.

V is TRBV6-1 and J is TRBJ1-2, with D unclear. The germline V gene has CDR1 MNHNS and CDR2 SASEGT. This CDR3 is built from 13 residues. Trimming pared 7 bases from V and 1 base from J, leaving 10 bases between. This chain's CDR3 is CASTAGLNYGYTF. In nucleotides, the CDR3 is TGTGCCAGCACCGCGGGTCTTAACTATGGCTACACCTTC.

The V and J genes are TRBV28 and TRBJ2-2; 10 nucleotides line up with TRBD2. Germline trimming cut 2 bases from V and 7 bases from J; bases unmatched to any gene: 1. This CDR3 contains 14 residues. Per the germline V gene, CDR1 is MDHEN and CDR2 is SYDVKM. The CDR3 bases are TGTGCCAGCAGTTTACTAGCGGGGGACGGGGAGCTGTTTTTT. It translates to CASSLLAGDGELFF.

The V gene is TRBV4-3, the J gene TRBJ1-4, with no clear D. Trimming took 1 base from V and 1 from J, leaving 16 bases between them. Germline CDR1 is LGHNA and CDR2 is YSLEER. The CDR3 has 18 amino acids. The CDR3: CASSQASDEAGTNEKLFF. The CDR3 DNA reads as TGCGCCAGCAGCCAAGCTTCAGACGAGGCAGGAACTAATGAAAAACTGTTTTTT.

The chain carries TRBV18 and TRBJ2-3; the D is unclear. The ends were cut back, 0 bases at V and 2 bases at J, with 9 bases in the middle. The CDR3 runs to 15 residues. Per the germline V gene, CDR1 is KGHSH and CDR2 is LQKENI. CDR3 DNA: TGTGCCAGCTCACCACCGAACCGGAACACAGATACGCAGTATTTT. As protein: CASSPPNRNTDTQYF. Together with reference TRBV18 and TRBJ2-3, the CDR3 gives the full variable domain: NAGVMQNPRHLVRRRGQEARLRCSPMKGHSHVYWYRQLPEEGLKFMVYLQKENIIDESGMPKERFSAEFPKEGPSILRIQQVVRGDSAAYFCASSPPNRNTDTQYFGPGTRLTVL.

This chain connects TRBV29-1 to TRBJ1-2; 10 nucleotides agree with TRBD1. The CDR3 totals 12 residues. V shed 7 bases and J 6 bases; nucleotides not matched to a gene: 5. Germline CDR1 and CDR2: SQVTM and ANQGSEA. DNA of the CDR3: TGCAGCGGGAGGGACAGGGGTAATGGCTACACCTTC. Its protein product is CSGRDRGNGYTF.

This sequence joins TRBV18 and TRBJ2-1, with 10 bases aligning to TRBD2. The CDR3 runs to 13 residues. Trimming at V came to 10 bases and at J to 4 bases, leaving 4 bases not matched to a gene. Germline CDR1 reads KGHSH; CDR2 reads LQKENI. The chain's CDR3 is CATGTSVYNEQFF. The DNA for the CDR3 is TGTGCCACCGGGACTAGCGTATACAATGAGCAGTTCTTC.

The rearrangement links TRBV27 to TRBJ2-7; TRBD2 agrees at 8 bases. The V segment lost 0 bases and the J segment 2 bases; nucleotides outside the gene matches: 12. The CDR3 has 18 residues. CDR1 MNHEY and CDR2 SMNVEV come from the germline V gene (reference sequence). This CDR3 reads CASSLSTVNGGGTYEQYF. CDR3 in DNA: TGTGCCAGCAGTTTATCGACCGTTAATGGCGGGGGGACCTACGAGCAGTACTTC.

The J gene is TRBJ1-5, the V gene TRBV29-1; TRBD1 matches at 9 bases. There are 14 residues in the CDR3. The germline V gene has CDR1 SQVTM and CDR2 ANQGSEA. The trim removed 6 bases at V and 4 bases at J, leaving 7 bases unmatched. CDR3 loop: CSVTTGGKNQPQHF. Written as DNA, the CDR3 is TGCAGCGTAACGACAGGGGGGAAAAATCAGCCCCAGCATTTT.

CDR3 coding DNA: TGTGCCAGCAGTTACCGCCGGGGGGTTGGAACTGAAGCTTTCTTT. Translated: CASSYRRGVGTEAFF. J is TRBJ1-1 and V is TRBV6-6, with TRBD1 as a possible D gene (5 bases). The CDR3 spans 15 residues. The V end lost 2 bases, the J end lost 5 bases, and 15 bases lay between the germline ends. Germline-derived CDR1 and CDR2 are MNHNY and SVGAGI (reference sequence).

J is TRBJ2-7 and V is TRBV11-2; 7 bases agree with TRBD2. The CDR3 is made up of 19 amino acids. The V segment lost 3 bases and the J segment 1 base; nucleotides outside the gene matches: 18. Germline V gene data show CDR1 as SGHAT and CDR2 as FQNNGV. In DNA form, the CDR3 reads TGTGCCAGCAGCTTGACTCCACCAGGGTCTAGCGGAACATCCTACGAGCAGTACTTC. This gives the protein CASSLTPPGSSGTSYEQYF.

The rearrangement links TRBV7-3 to TRBJ1-1, with D perhaps TRBD1 (5 bases). Germline CDR1 SGHTA, CDR2 FQGTGA. The CDR3 is made up of 13 amino acids. Trimming removed 1 base from V and 4 bases from J, with 7 bases in between. In DNA, the CDR3 is TGTGCCAGCAGCTTAAATCAGGGCACTGAAGCTTTCTTT. Translation gives CASSLNQGTEAFF.

This chain uses TRBV4-3 with TRBJ1-1, with D unclear. Per the germline V gene, CDR1 is LGHNA and CDR2 is YSLEER. V shed 1 base and J shed 6 bases, with 12 bases lying between them. The CDR3 is 14 amino acids. CDR3: CASSQVGISAEAFF. The CDR3 DNA sequence: TGCGCCAGCAGCCAAGTAGGAATCTCCGCTGAAGCTTTCTTT.

The gene calls are TRBV5-5 and TRBJ2-7; D is ambiguous. Germline V gene lookup returns CDR1 SGHKS and CDR2 YYEKEE (reference sequence). The CDR3 extends over 11 amino acids. The V gene lost 2 bases and the J gene lost 4 bases, with 4 bases spanning the gap. The CDR3 here is CASSFGYEQYF. The CDR3 nucleotides read TGTGCCAGCAGCTTTGGATACGAGCAGTACTTC.

The chain links TRBV11-1 to TRBJ2-7; 7 bases match TRBD1. The CDR3 consists of 14 residues. CDR1 is SGHAT and CDR2 is FQDESV in the germline V gene (reference sequence). Trimming took 5 bases from V and 7 from J; bases not matched to a gene: 11. CDR3 protein: CASSQQTGLEEQYF. CDR3 sequence (DNA): TGTGCCAGCAGCCAACAGACAGGGTTGGAAGAGCAGTACTTC.

The chain uses TRBV30 and TRBJ1-3; D is uncertain. The ends were cut back, 5 bases at V and 4 bases at J, with 6 bases in the middle. From germline, CDR1 is GTSNPN and CDR2 SVGIG (reference sequence). This CDR3 is 11 amino acids long. The CDR3 here is CAWVQGNTIYF. In DNA, the CDR3 is TGTGCCTGGGTTCAAGGAAACACCATATATTTT. The full variable domain, with the rest looked up from reference TRBV30 and TRBJ1-3, is SQTIHQWPATLVQPVGSPLSLECTVEGTSNPNLYWYRQAAGRGLQLLFYSVGIGQISSEVPQNLSASRPQDRQFILSSKKLLLSDSGFYLCAWVQGNTIYFGEGSWLTVV.

The V gene is TRBV5-1, the J gene TRBJ1-2; 7 bases fit TRBD1. With 0 bases clipped from V and 4 bases from J, the junction kept 6 bases outside the gene matches. Per germline, CDR1 SGHRS and CDR2 YFSETQ. The CDR3 loop spans 15 amino acids. The CDR3 sequence is CASSLAGQDSYGYTF. CDR3 DNA: TGCGCCAGCAGCTTGGCCGGACAGGACTCCTATGGCTACACCTTC.